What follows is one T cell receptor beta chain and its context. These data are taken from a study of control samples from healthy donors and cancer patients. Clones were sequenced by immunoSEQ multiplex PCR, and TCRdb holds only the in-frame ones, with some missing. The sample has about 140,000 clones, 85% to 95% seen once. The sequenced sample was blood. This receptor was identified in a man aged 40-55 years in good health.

DNA for the CDR3: TGTGCCAGCAGCTTAGGGACTGGCTCCTATAATTCACCCCTCCACTTT. It yields the protein CASSLGTGSYNSPLHF. The chain uses TRBV5-5 and TRBJ1-6; D possibly corresponds to TRBD1 (5 bases). V was shortened by 2 bases and J by 0 bases, with 9 bases between the two germline ends. This CDR3 region has 16 residues. Germline V lookup: CDR1 SGHKS, CDR2 YYEKEE (reference sequence).